This TCR beta chain appears in the sequencing data of a study of siplizumab effects on memory and regulatory T cells. Clones were read by immunoSEQ multiplex PCR, and TCRdb kept only the in-frame ones, dropping some. The sample records roughly 92,000 clones, roughly 94% being singletons. The sample consisted of non-Treg CD4+ T cells sorted from blood. The sequence was collected from a human donor in good health.

The CDR3 coding sequence is TGCGCCAGCAGCGACAGTCTTGGTGGGCCCCAGCATTTT. This sequence encodes CASSDSLGGPQHF. The chain carries TRBV5-1 and TRBJ1-5, with TRBD1 as a possible D gene (5 bases). The CDR3 totals 13 residues. Germline-derived CDR1 and CDR2 are SGHRS and YFSETQ. The V gene lost 4 bases and the J gene lost 9 bases, with 14 bases spanning the gap.